The entry that follows covers one T cell receptor (beta chain) sequence. The target antigen is unknown. Second-dose recipients at about 4 or about 12 weeks were treated as one pooled group. There are 15 residues in the CDR3. Germline CDR1 and CDR2: MNHEY and SMNVEV (reference sequence). V gave up 5 bases and J gave up 3 bases, with 13 bases separating them. The sample comes from a study of T cell responses to AZD1222 COVID-19 vaccine. Notes on the study in general: Baseline seropositivity occurred in only a handful of AZD1222 recipients. Regions left unmutated in variants are reportedly the target of nearly half of spike-specific TCRs.

This table comes from immunoSEQ multiplex PCR, and its TCRdb copy is limited to in-frame clones, with some not included. The data show 150,000 to 200,000 clones, approximately 91% seen once. This receptor was identified in an adult who received the AZD1222 COVID-19 vaccine. The starting material was peripheral blood, obtained 28 days after the second AZD1222 dose. This rearrangement joins TRBV27 to TRBJ2-2, with D tentatively TRBD1 (6 bases). As DNA, the CDR3 is TGTGCCAGCAGTCCCCGCTGGGGGCACACCGGGGAGCTGTTTTTT. Its protein is CASSPRWGHTGELFF.